Following are 15 T cell receptor beta chains from one sample sequenced in a study of response to subunit inactivated influenza vaccine. TCRdb analysed the RT-PCR reads with MiXCR anew, one entry per CDR3 protein. The sample lists 650,000 to 800,000 distinct CDR3 sequences; more than 11% were seen once. Material: PBMCs from blood, obtained approximately 15 days before vaccination. Receptors were obtained from a man between 45 and 60 years old who received an inactivated influenza vaccine.

V gene TRBV14 combines with J gene TRBJ2-7, with D unresolved. CDR1 and CDR2 from the germline V gene are SGHDN and FVKESK. Trimming cost V 0 bases and J 0 bases, with 9 bases left between them. The CDR3 spans 15 residues. The CDR3 coding sequence is TGTGCCAGCAGCCAAGAGTCCGGGTTCTCCTACGAGCAGTACTTC. This translates into CASSQESGFSYEQYF. The full variable domain, completed using reference TRBV14 and TRBJ2-7, is EAGVTQFPSHSVIEKGQTVTLRCDPISGHDNLYWYRRVMGKEIKFLLHFVKESKQDESGMPNNRFLAERTGGTYSTLKVQPAELEDSGVYFCASSQESGFSYEQYFGPGTRLTVT.

This sequence joins TRBV18 and TRBJ2-1; 10 positions agree with TRBD1. The germline CDR1 and CDR2 sequences are KGHSH and LQKENI. The CDR3 spans 15 residues. The V and J ends lost 2 bases and 7 bases, in that order; junction bases with no gene match: 5. The CDR3 sequence: CASSPGQGVGNEQFF. CDR3 in DNA: TGTGCCAGCTCACCAGGACAGGGGGTTGGTAATGAGCAGTTCTTC.

This clonotype has only a few counts. The CDR3 reads CASSESTGFYEQYF. DNA for the CDR3: TGTGCCAGCAGCGAGTCGACAGGTTTCTACGAGCAGTACTTC. This chain links TRBV9 with TRBJ2-7, with a possible D match to TRBD1 (6 bases). The CDR3 loop spans 14 amino acids. The germline V gene encodes CDR1 SGDLS and CDR2 YYNGEE. Trimming cost V 3 bases and J 3 bases, with 13 bases left between them. The entire variable domain, with the rest obtained from reference TRBV9 and TRBJ2-7, is as follows: DSGVTQTPKHLITATGQRVTLRCSPRSGDLSVYWYQQSLDQGLQFLIQYYNGEERAKGNILERFSAQQFPDLHSELNLSSLELGDSALYFCASSESTGFYEQYFGPGTRLTVT.

Only a few counts were recorded for this clonotype. The rearrangement joins TRBV7-2 to TRBJ2-3; D is undetermined. Germline V lookup: CDR1 SGHTA, CDR2 FQGNSA. This CDR3 has 14 amino acids. The V gene lost 5 bases and the J gene lost 6 bases, with 15 bases spanning the gap. The CDR3 region is CASSQGGIPDTQYF. The CDR3 coding sequence is TGTGCCAGCAGCCAAGGTGGGATTCCGGATACGCAGTATTTT.

This clonotype has more than one count but fewer than ten. The rearrangement uses TRBV9 and TRBJ2-5, with no clear D. The CDR3 length is 13 residues. CDR1 SGDLS and CDR2 YYNGEE come from the germline V gene. V was cut by 0 bases and J by 5 bases, with 8 bases left in between. The CDR3 nucleotides read TGTGCCAGCAGCGTAGAAGGGTTCGAGACCCAGTACTTC. This gives the protein CASSVEGFETQYF.

This clonotype appeared a few times. The chain is built from TRBV7-6 and TRBJ2-2; tentatively, D is TRBD1 (6 bases). Germline V lookup: CDR1 SGHVS, CDR2 FNYEAQ. This CDR3 spans 17 amino acids. With 4 bases removed from V and 1 base from J, the gap between germline ends came to 16 bases. For the CDR3, the DNA is TGTGCCAGCAGCTCATTTCCCAGGGGAAAGAACACCGGGGAGCTGTTTTTT. Residues: CASSSFPRGKNTGELFF.

The chain uses TRBV12-3 or TRBV12-4 and TRBJ1-2; D gene unclear. CDR3 length equals 13 residues. V was shortened by 6 bases and J by 4 bases, with 12 bases between the two germline ends. CDR3 DNA: TGTGCCAGCAGCCAGGTCCTGGGCTATGGCTACACCTTC. It specifies CASSQVLGYGYTF.

There are a few counts of this clonotype. The chain combines TRBV11-2 with TRBJ2-2, with a tentative D call TRBD2 (5 bases). This CDR3 spans 16 amino acids. Trimming pared 5 bases from V and 0 bases from J, leaving 13 bases between. Germline V gene lookup returns CDR1 SGHAT and CDR2 FQNNGV. Written as DNA, the CDR3 is TGTGCCAGCAGCGAATGGACTGGTCCGAACACCGGGGAGCTGTTTTTT. It encodes CASSEWTGPNTGELFF.

This clonotype was counted many times. The rearrangement links TRBV4-3 to TRBJ2-7; 8 bases map to TRBD1. Losses at the gene ends were 1 base for V and 6 bases for J; bases not matched to a gene: 2. Germline V gene lookup returns CDR1 LGHNA and CDR2 YSLEER. The CDR3 totals 13 residues. The CDR3 protein is CASSQGQGREQYF. CDR3 in DNA: TGCGCCAGCAGCCAAGGACAGGGGCGCGAGCAGTACTTC.

V usage is TRBV20-1 and J usage is TRBJ1-3; D remains unclear. The CDR3 is 14 residues long. V lost 0 bases and J 0 bases, leaving 6 bases between the germline ends. Germline V gives CDR1 DFQATT, CDR2 SNEGSKA (reference sequence). The CDR3 is CSARDTYSGNTIYF. The CDR3 DNA reads TGCAGTGCTAGAGACACCTACTCTGGAAACACCATATATTTT.

This clonotype was found a few times. J is TRBJ1-4 and V is TRBV24-1; the D gene is possibly TRBD1 (5 bases). V was pared by 3 bases and J by 6 bases, with 16 bases between. Germline CDR1 is KGHDR and CDR2 is SFDVKD. The CDR3 runs to 16 residues. The CDR3: CATSDARLGVDEKLFF. The CDR3 DNA reads as TGTGCCACCAGTGATGCCCGACTGGGGGTGGATGAAAAACTGTTTTTT.

This clonotype showed up just a few times. The CDR3: CASSLGADSPLHF. CDR3 nucleotide sequence: TGCGCCAGCAGCTTAGGGGCGGATTCACCCCTCCACTTT. This rearrangement joins TRBV5-1 to TRBJ1-6, with a tentative D call TRBD1 (5 bases). Trimming took off 2 bases at V and 8 bases at J, with 8 bases between the two ends. CDR1 is SGHRS and CDR2 is YFSETQ in the germline V gene. This CDR3 region has 13 residues. Using reference TRBV5-1 and TRBJ1-6 for the parts outside the CDR3, the full variable domain is KAGVTQTPRYLIKTRGQQVTLSCSPISGHRSVSWYQQTPGQGLQFLFEYFSETQRNKGNFPGRFSGRQFSNSRSEMNVSTLELGDSALYLCASSLGADSPLHFGNGTRLTVT.

There are a few counts of this clonotype. The chain couples TRBV6-2 or TRBV6-3 to TRBJ2-1, with 12 bases fitting TRBD2. Germline loops: CDR1 MNHEY, CDR2 SVGEGT. This CDR3 comprises 15 residues. With V trimmed by 0 bases and J by 9 bases, 3 bases remained unmatched. For the CDR3, the DNA is TGTGCCAGCAGTTACTCGCTAGCGGGAGGGGCTGAGCAGTTCTTC. Encoded protein: CASSYSLAGGAEQFF.

The chain carries TRBV6-2 or TRBV6-3 and TRBJ1-2, with D maybe TRBD1 (6 bases). The germline CDR1 and CDR2 sequences are MNHEY and SVGEGT. The CDR3 consists of 15 residues. V shed 0 bases and J shed 5 bases, with 13 bases lying between them. The CDR3 region has the DNA TGTGCCAGCAGTTACTCGACTGGCAGGGGATATGGCTACACCTTC. Translating it yields CASSYSTGRGYGYTF.

J is TRBJ2-7 and V is TRBV7-9; D is ambiguous. V was shortened by 7 bases and J by 0 bases, with 10 bases between the two germline ends. The CDR3 spans 13 residues. CDR1 SEHNR and CDR2 FQNEAQ come from the germline V gene (reference sequence). CDR3 residues: CASTPGYSYEQYF. CDR3 DNA sequence: TGTGCCAGCACCCCGGGTTACTCCTACGAGCAGTACTTC. Full variable domain (rest looked up from reference TRBV7-9 and TRBJ2-7): DTGVSQNPRHKITKRGQNVTFRCDPISEHNRLYWYRQTLGQGPEFLTYFQNEAQLEKSRLLSDRFSAERPKGSFSTLEIQRTEQGDSAMYLCASTPGYSYEQYFGPGTRLTVT.